This T cell receptor (beta chain) comes out of a study of response to subunit inactivated influenza vaccine. The CDR3 is 13 amino acids. Trimming pared 1 base from V and 1 base from J, leaving 8 bases between. CDR1 and CDR2 (germline): DFQATT, SNEGSKA (reference sequence). TCRdb itself ran the RT-PCR reads through MiXCR, one entry per CDR3 protein. The data contain over 800,000 distinct CDR3 sequences, about 20% of them singletons. This clonotype has at least ten counts. Its antigen is as yet unknown. Study findings and constraints: Authors suggested that a seasonal influenza vaccination recruits few new T cells each time.

The gene calls are TRBV20-1 and TRBJ2-7; possible D gene TRBD2, 5 bases. This TCR derives from a man aged 45 to 65 who received an inactivated influenza vaccine. The material sequenced was PBMCs from blood, taken 5 days after vaccination. The CDR3 region has the DNA TGCAGTGCTAGAGTCCGGACTTCCTACGAGCAGTACTTC. It yields the protein CSARVRTSYEQYF.